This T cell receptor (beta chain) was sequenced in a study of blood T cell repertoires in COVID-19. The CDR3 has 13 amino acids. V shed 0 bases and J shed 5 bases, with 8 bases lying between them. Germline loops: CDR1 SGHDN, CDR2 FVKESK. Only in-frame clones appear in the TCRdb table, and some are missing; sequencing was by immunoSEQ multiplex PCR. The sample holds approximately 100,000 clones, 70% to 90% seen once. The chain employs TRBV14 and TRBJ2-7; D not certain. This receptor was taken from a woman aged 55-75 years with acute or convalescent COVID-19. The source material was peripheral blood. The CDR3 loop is CASSQDVFDEQYF. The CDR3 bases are TGTGCCAGCAGCCAAGATGTTTTCGACGAGCAGTACTTC.